The 10 T cell receptor beta chains below all came from one sample that was sequenced in a study of prognosis after radiotherapy for stage I lung cancer. Multiplex PCR in two rounds served to amplify TCR beta CDR3 from genomic DNA. First-round PCR, the initial amplification, used primers specific to each TRBV and TRBJ gene. One entry per CDR3 protein, called by TCRdb with MiXCR from the multiplex PCR reads. The sample yields roughly 16,000 distinct CDR3 sequences, 30% to 40% seen once. The specimen comprised PBMCs, sampled before or after stereotactic body radiation therapy (not recorded which). The receptors were gathered from a donor of 50 years or more with non-small cell lung cancer.

The chain carries TRBV5-6 and TRBJ1-2; D not resolved. The germline V gene has CDR1 SGHDT and CDR2 YYEEEE. The V and J ends lost 0 bases and 2 bases respectively, with 11 bases between them. The CDR3 runs 15 residues. The CDR3, as DNA: TGTGCCAGCAGCTTGGGCCCGAAAACAAACTATGGCTACACCTTC. Translation: CASSLGPKTNYGYTF.

The V gene is TRBV6-1, the J gene TRBJ2-3; D perhaps matches TRBD2 (6 bases). Germline CDR1 MNHNS, CDR2 SASEGT. V was cut by 5 bases and J by 7 bases, with 22 bases left in between. This CDR3 is 16 amino acids long. The CDR3 DNA is TGTGCCAGCAGTCCTCAGGTTTTTGGGACTTTTTATACGCAGTATTTT. The encoded protein is CASSPQVFGTFYTQYF.

This clonotype came up many times. The chain uses TRBV12-3 or TRBV12-4 and TRBJ1-1; D gene uncertain. The CDR3 contains 14 residues. The V end was cut by 6 bases, the J end by 1 base, with 12 bases between. The CDR3 DNA reads as TGTGCCAGCAGGGTGAACCTGGAGAACACTGAAGCTTTCTTT. This translates into CASRVNLENTEAFF.

This clonotype appeared many times. The chain employs TRBV20-1 and TRBJ1-3, with D possibly TRBD1 on 5 matching bases. Germline values: CDR1 DFQATT, CDR2 SNEGSKA (reference sequence). V was pared by 6 bases and J by 0 bases, with 12 bases between. The CDR3 runs 14 residues. CDR3 residues: CSAKTDNSGNTIYF. CDR3 nucleotide sequence: TGCAGTGCAAAAACGGACAACTCTGGAAACACCATATATTTT.

This chain uses TRBV28 with TRBJ2-7, with a weak D call TRBD2 (7 bases). Germline V gene lookup returns CDR1 MDHEN and CDR2 SYDVKM. This CDR3 has 16 amino acids. V lost 8 bases and J 6 bases, leaving 26 bases between the germline ends. CDR3 DNA sequence: TGTGCCAGCTCCCGGGTGGGGGGGCGCGTTAGAGGCGAGCAGTACTTC. It translates to CASSRVGGRVRGEQYF.

This clonotype has at least ten counts. The rearrangement uses TRBV20-1 and TRBJ2-7; 8 nucleotides match TRBD2. The CDR3 runs to 14 residues. V lost 0 bases, J lost 7 bases, and 8 bases stayed unmatched. Germline lookup yields CDR1 DFQATT and CDR2 SNEGSKA (reference sequence). CDR3 in amino acids: CSARDSGILSEQYF. CDR3 nucleotides: TGCAGTGCTAGAGATAGCGGGATCCTTTCTGAGCAGTACTTC.

This clonotype was observed many times. The chain recombines TRBV3-1 with TRBJ2-3, with TRBD2 identical over 9 bases. V was clipped by 1 base and J by 5 bases; unmatched bases: 16. The V gene's germline CDR1 is LGHDT and CDR2 YNNKEL (reference sequence). The CDR3 runs 19 residues. The CDR3, as DNA: TGTGCCAGCAGCCAAGCACCCAGTTGGGCGGGAGGGCCGTTAGATACGCAGTATTTT. Amino acids: CASSQAPSWAGGPLDTQYF.

This clonotype was observed many times. V is TRBV6-2 or TRBV6-3 and J is TRBJ1-5; D gene ambiguous. The V end lost 2 bases, the J end lost 4 bases, and 3 bases lay between the germline ends. CDR1 is MNHEY and CDR2 is SVGEGT in the germline V gene. The CDR3 has 12 amino acids. CDR3 nucleotide sequence: TGTGCCAGCAGTTACGGGAATCAGCCCCAGCATTTT. Protein sequence: CASSYGNQPQHF.

At least ten counts were recorded for this clonotype. This sequence joins TRBV28 and TRBJ2-2, with 7 bases matching TRBD2. This CDR3 is built from 15 residues. J lost 1 base, V lost 7 bases, and 6 bases had no gene match. Per the germline V gene, CDR1 is MDHEN and CDR2 is SYDVKM. The DNA for the CDR3 is TGTGCCAGCACCCACAGCGGGATGAACACCGGGGAGCTGTTTTTT. Translating it yields CASTHSGMNTGELFF.

By sample fraction, this clonotype is medium-sized (0.01 to 0.1%). The rearrangement joins TRBV19 to TRBJ2-7, with D possibly TRBD2 on 5 matching bases. CDR3 length: 14 residues. V dropped 6 bases and J dropped 1 base, with 13 bases sitting between them. Germline V CDR1 and CDR2: LNHDA, SQIVND (reference sequence). The CDR3 spells CASSIAGESYEQYF. In DNA, the CDR3 is TGTGCCAGTAGCATTGCCGGGGAGTCCTACGAGCAGTACTTC. Full variable domain (outside the CDR3, taken from reference TRBV19 and TRBJ2-7): DGGITQSPKYLFRKEGQNVTLSCEQNLNHDAMYWYRQDPGQGLRLIYYSQIVNDFQKGDIAEGYSVSREKKESFPLTVTSAQKNPTAFYLCASSIAGESYEQYFGPGTRLTVT.